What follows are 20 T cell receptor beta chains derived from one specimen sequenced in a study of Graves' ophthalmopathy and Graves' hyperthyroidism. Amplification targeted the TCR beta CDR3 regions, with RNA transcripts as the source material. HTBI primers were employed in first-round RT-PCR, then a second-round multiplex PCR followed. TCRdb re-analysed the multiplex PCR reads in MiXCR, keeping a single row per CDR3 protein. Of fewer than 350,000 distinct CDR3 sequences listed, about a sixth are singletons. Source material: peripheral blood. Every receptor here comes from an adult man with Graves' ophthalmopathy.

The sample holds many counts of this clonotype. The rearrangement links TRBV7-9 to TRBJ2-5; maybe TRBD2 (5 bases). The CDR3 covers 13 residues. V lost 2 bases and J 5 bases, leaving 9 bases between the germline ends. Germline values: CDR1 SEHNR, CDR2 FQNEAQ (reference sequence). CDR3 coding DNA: TGTGCCAGCAGCTTAATAGCGCCGGAGACCCAGTACTTC. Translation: CASSLIAPETQYF.

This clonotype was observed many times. CDR3 sequence reads: CASSPGFRFHEQYF. For the CDR3, the DNA is TGTGCCAGCAGCCCCGGGTTCAGGTTCCACGAGCAGTACTTC. The gene calls are TRBV7-9 and TRBJ2-7; no clear D. CDR1 and CDR2 (germline): SEHNR, FQNEAQ (reference sequence). The CDR3 covers 14 residues. With 5 bases removed from V and 5 bases from J, the gap between germline ends came to 16 bases.

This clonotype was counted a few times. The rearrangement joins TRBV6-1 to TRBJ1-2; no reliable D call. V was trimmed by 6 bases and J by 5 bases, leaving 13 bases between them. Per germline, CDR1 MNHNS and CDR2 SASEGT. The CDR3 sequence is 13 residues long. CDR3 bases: TGTGCCAGCAGCCCTTACAGCGGGTATGGCTACACCTTC. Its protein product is CASSPYSGYGYTF.

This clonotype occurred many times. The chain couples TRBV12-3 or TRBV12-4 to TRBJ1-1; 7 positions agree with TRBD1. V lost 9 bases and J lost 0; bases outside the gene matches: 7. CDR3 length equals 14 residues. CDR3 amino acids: CASSLGQLNTEAFF. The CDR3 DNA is TGTGCCAGTAGTCTGGGACAGTTGAACACTGAAGCTTTCTTT.

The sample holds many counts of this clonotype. The DNA for the CDR3 is TGTGCCAGCAGTACTAGCGGGAGGAGGTACAATGAGCAGTTCTTC. It translates to CASSTSGRRYNEQFF. This chain uses TRBV12-3 or TRBV12-4 with TRBJ2-1, with TRBD2 identical over 12 bases. V was pared by 5 bases and J by 4 bases, with 3 bases of the junction left unmatched. The CDR3 is 15 amino acids.

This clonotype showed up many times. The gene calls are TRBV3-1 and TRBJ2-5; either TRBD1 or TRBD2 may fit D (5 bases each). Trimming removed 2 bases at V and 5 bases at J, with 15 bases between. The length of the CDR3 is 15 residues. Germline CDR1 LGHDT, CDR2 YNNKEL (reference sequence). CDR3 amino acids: CASSQPGPNGETQYF. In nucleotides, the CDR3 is TGTGCCAGCAGCCAACCGGGACCAAACGGGGAGACCCAGTACTTC.

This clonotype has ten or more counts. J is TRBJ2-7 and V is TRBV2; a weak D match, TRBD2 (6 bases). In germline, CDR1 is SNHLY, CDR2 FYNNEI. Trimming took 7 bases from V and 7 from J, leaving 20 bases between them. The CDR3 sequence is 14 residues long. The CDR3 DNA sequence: TGTGCCAGCACCCAGACCGCGGGATTGTGGGAGCAGTACTTC. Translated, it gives CASTQTAGLWEQYF.

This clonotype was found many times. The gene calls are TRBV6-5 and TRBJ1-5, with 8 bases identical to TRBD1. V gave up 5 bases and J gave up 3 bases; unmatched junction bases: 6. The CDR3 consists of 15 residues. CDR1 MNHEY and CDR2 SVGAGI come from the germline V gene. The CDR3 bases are TGTGCCAGCAGTAACCCGACAGGGGACAATCAGCCCCAGCATTTT. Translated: CASSNPTGDNQPQHF.

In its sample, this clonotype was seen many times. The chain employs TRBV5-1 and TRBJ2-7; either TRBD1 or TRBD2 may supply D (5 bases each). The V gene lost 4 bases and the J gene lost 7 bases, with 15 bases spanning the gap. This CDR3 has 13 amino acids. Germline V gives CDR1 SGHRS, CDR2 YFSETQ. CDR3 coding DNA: TGCGCCAGCAGCCCGGTGGGGACCGGGGAGCAGTACTTC. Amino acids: CASSPVGTGEQYF.

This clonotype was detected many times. The CDR3 protein is CASSPGLAPDTQYF. The CDR3 region has the DNA TGTGCCAGCAGTCCGGGACTAGCTCCAGATACGCAGTATTTT. The chain joins TRBV2 to TRBJ2-3; the match to TRBD2 covers 9 bases. Germline V gene lookup returns CDR1 SNHLY and CDR2 FYNNEI. This CDR3 spans 14 amino acids. V shed 5 bases, J shed 4 bases, and the junction held 4 bases outside the gene matches.

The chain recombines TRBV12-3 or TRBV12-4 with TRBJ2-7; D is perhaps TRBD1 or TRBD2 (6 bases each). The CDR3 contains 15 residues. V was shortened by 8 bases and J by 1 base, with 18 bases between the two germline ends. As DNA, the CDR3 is TGTGCCAGCGGATATTTGGGGGGCGCGTCCTACGAGCAGTACTTC. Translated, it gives CASGYLGGASYEQYF.

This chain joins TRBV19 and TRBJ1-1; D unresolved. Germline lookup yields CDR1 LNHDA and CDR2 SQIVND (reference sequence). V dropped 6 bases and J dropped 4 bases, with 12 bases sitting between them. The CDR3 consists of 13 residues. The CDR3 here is CASRGGVGTEAFF. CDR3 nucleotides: TGTGCCAGTAGGGGTGGCGTGGGCACTGAAGCTTTCTTT.

Here the CDR3 reads CSARYQAIQYF. The CDR3 DNA follows: TGCAGTGCTAGATATCAGGCCATTCAGTACTTC. The V gene is TRBV20-1, the J gene TRBJ2-4; the D is unclear. The V gene's germline CDR1 is DFQATT and CDR2 SNEGSKA (reference sequence). Trimming removed 2 bases at V and 9 bases at J, with 8 bases between. The CDR3 is 11 amino acids.

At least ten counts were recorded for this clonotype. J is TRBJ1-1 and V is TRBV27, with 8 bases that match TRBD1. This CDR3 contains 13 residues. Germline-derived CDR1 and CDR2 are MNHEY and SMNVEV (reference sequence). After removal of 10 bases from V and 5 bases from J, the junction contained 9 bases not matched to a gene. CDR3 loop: CATARTGRTEAFF. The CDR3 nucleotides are TGTGCCACCGCGAGGACAGGGCGAACTGAAGCTTTCTTT.

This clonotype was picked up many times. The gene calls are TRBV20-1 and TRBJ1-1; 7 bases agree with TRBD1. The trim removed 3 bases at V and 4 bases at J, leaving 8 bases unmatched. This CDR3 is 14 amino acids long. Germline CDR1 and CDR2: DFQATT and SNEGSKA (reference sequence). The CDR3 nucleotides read TGCAGTGCTAGGGAGGGGGCGACGGGCACTGAAGCTTTCTTT. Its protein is CSAREGATGTEAFF.

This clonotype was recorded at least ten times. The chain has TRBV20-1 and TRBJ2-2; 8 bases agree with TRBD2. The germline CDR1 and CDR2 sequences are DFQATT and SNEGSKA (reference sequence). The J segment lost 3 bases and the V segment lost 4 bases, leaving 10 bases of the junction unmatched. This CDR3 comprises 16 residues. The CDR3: CSAKSLRREDTGELFF. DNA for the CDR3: TGCAGTGCTAAATCGTTAAGGCGGGAGGACACCGGGGAGCTGTTTTTT.

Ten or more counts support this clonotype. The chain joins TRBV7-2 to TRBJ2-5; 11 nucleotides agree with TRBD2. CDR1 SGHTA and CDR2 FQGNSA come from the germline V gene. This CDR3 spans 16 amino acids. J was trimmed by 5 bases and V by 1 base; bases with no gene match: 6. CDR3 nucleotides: TGTGCCAGCAGCTTAGGGAGTAGCGGGGGGGCTGAGACCCAGTACTTC. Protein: CASSLGSSGGAETQYF.

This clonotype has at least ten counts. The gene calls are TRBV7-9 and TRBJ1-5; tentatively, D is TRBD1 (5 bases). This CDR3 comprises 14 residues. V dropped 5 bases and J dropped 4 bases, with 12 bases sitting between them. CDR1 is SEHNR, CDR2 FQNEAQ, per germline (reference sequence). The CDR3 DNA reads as TGTGCCAGCAGCCCGGGGGGGGATAATCAGCCCCAGCATTTT. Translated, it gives CASSPGGDNQPQHF.

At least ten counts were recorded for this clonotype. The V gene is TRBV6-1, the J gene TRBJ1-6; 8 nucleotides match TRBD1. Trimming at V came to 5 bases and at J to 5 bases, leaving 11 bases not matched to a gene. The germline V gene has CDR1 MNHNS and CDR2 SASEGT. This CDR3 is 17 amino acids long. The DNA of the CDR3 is TGTGCCAGCAGTAAAACCGGGACAGGAACAAATAATTCACCCCTCCACTTT. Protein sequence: CASSKTGTGTNNSPLHF.

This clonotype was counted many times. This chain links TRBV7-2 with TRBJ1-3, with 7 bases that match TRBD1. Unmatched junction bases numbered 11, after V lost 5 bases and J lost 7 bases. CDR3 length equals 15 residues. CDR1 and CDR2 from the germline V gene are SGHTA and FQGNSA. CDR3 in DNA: TGTGCCAGCAGCGCCTTCCAGGGGGTCGGTAACACCATATATTTT. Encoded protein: CASSAFQGVGNTIYF.